One and the same sample provided the 14 T cell receptor beta chains below, sequenced in a study of early T cells in non-severe SARS-CoV-2 infection. TCRdb analysed the 5' RACE reads with MiXCR anew, one entry per CDR3 protein. Of some 70,000 distinct CDR3 sequences listed, about 10% were seen once; the top ten hold 5.9%. Material for sequencing was whole blood. The receptor source for this set is an adult who was a healthcare worker with PCR-confirmed SARS-CoV-2 infection or an uninfected control (not recorded which).

The chain joins TRBV7-9 to TRBJ2-2, with a possible D match to TRBD1 (6 bases). CDR1 is SEHNR, CDR2 FQNEAQ, per germline (reference sequence). V dropped 5 bases and J dropped 8 bases, with 18 bases sitting between them. The CDR3 extends over 15 amino acids. CDR3 residues: CASSPISRQEGELFF. Written as DNA, the CDR3 is TGTGCCAGCAGCCCGATAAGTCGACAGGAAGGGGAGCTGTTTTTT. Full variable domain (rest looked up from reference TRBV7-9 and TRBJ2-2): DTGVSQNPRHKITKRGQNVTFRCDPISEHNRLYWYRQTLGQGPEFLTYFQNEAQLEKSRLLSDRFSAERPKGSFSTLEIQRTEQGDSAMYLCASSPISRQEGELFFGEGSRLTVL.

This clonotype was seen more than once but under ten times. The rearrangement joins TRBV7-2 to TRBJ2-1; D unresolved. The germline CDR1 and CDR2 sequences are SGHTA and FQGNSA. Trimming left V 7 bases short and J 8 bases short, with 12 bases between. The CDR3 sequence is 12 residues long. The CDR3 here is CASNPVSHEQFF. As DNA, the CDR3 is TGTGCCAGCAACCCCGTTTCCCATGAGCAGTTCTTC.

The CDR3 loop is CASSIRYNEQFF. The CDR3, as DNA: TGTGCCAGTAGTATCCGGTACAATGAGCAGTTCTTC. The genes are TRBV19 and TRBJ2-1; D is uncertain. Trimming shortened V by 3 bases and J by 4 bases, and 4 bases separated the two germline ends. This CDR3 is built from 12 residues. From germline, CDR1 is LNHDA and CDR2 SQIVND (reference sequence). Supplemented by reference TRBV19 and TRBJ2-1, the full variable domain reads DGGITQSPKYLFRKEGQNVTLSCEQNLNHDAMYWYRQDPGQGLRLIYYSQIVNDFQKGDIAEGYSVSREKKESFPLTVTSAQKNPTAFYLCASSIRYNEQFFGPGTRLTVL.

This chain joins TRBV3-1 and TRBJ1-1, with no clear D. The CDR3 runs to 14 residues. From germline, CDR1 is LGHDT and CDR2 YNNKEL (reference sequence). V was shortened by 1 base and J by 4 bases, with 10 bases between the two germline ends. CDR3 sequence: CASSQGAWLTEAFF. The CDR3 DNA follows: TGTGCCAGCAGCCAAGGGGCGTGGCTCACTGAAGCTTTCTTT.

This clonotype has only a few counts. The rearrangement joins TRBV18 to TRBJ1-1; the D is unclear. The CDR3 spans 12 residues. Germline V gives CDR1 KGHSH, CDR2 LQKENI. The germline V and J ends were trimmed by 2 bases and 7 bases, with 8 bases remaining between them. The CDR3 DNA reads as TGTGCCAGCTCACCAAACCCGGATGAAGCTTTCTTT. This codes for CASSPNPDEAFF.

The rearrangement joins TRBV7-9 to TRBJ2-1; tentative D call: TRBD1 (5 bases). CDR1 SEHNR and CDR2 FQNEAQ come from the germline V gene (reference sequence). V lost 2 bases, J lost 5 bases, and 16 bases lay in between. CDR3 size: 16 residues. The chain's CDR3 is CASSLTDLDKNNEQFF. The CDR3 nucleotides are TGTGCCAGCAGCTTAACCGACCTGGACAAGAACAATGAGCAGTTCTTC.

This clonotype was detected many times. The chain couples TRBV20-1 to TRBJ2-7; 12 bases are shared with TRBD2. In germline, CDR1 is DFQATT, CDR2 SNEGSKA (reference sequence). V lost 5 bases to trimming and J lost 0 bases; unmatched junction nucleotides: 5. The CDR3 is 15 residues long. In DNA form, the CDR3 reads TGCAGTGCTTGGGGACTAGCGGGTAACTCCTACGAGCAGTACTTC. Its translation: CSAWGLAGNSYEQYF.

CDR3 DNA sequence: TGTGCCAGCAGCCACTACAGGGGGCGGGGCTACACCTTC. Translation: CASSHYRGRGYTF. This chain connects TRBV3-1 to TRBJ1-2, with 9 bases aligning to TRBD1. Germline loops: CDR1 LGHDT, CDR2 YNNKEL (reference sequence). With 3 bases clipped from V and 8 bases from J, the junction kept 4 bases outside the gene matches. The CDR3 length is 13 residues.

At least ten counts were recorded for this clonotype. This chain connects TRBV6-2 or TRBV6-3 to TRBJ2-7, with 13 bases identical to TRBD2. CDR1 and CDR2 from the germline V gene are MNHEY and SVGEGT. V gave up 0 bases and J gave up 7 bases; unmatched junction bases: 3. This CDR3 contains 15 residues. CDR3 amino acids: CASSYSGTSGAEQYF. In DNA form, the CDR3 reads TGTGCCAGCAGTTACTCGGGGACTAGCGGGGCTGAGCAGTACTTC.

This clonotype was recorded many times. The chain couples TRBV6-2 or TRBV6-3 to TRBJ2-2; perhaps TRBD2 as D (5 bases). The germline V gene has CDR1 MNHEY and CDR2 SVGEGT. With 4 bases removed from V and 6 bases from J, the gap between germline ends came to 9 bases. This CDR3 spans 13 amino acids. The CDR3 nucleotides are TGTGCCAGCAGTTGGATGCGGGCCGGGGAGCTGTTTTTT. This sequence encodes CASSWMRAGELFF.

The rearrangement uses TRBV12-3 or TRBV12-4 and TRBJ2-7, with D unclear. CDR3 length equals 14 residues. Trimming took off 1 base at V and 6 bases at J, with 13 bases between the two ends. For the CDR3, the DNA is TGTGCCAGCAGTTTAGGCTTGGCTAGAGCCGAGCAGTACTTC. Amino acid sequence: CASSLGLARAEQYF.

This clonotype was found many times. This chain joins TRBV4-1 and TRBJ2-1, with 11 nucleotides matching TRBD1. This CDR3 spans 16 amino acids. CDR1 is MGHRA, CDR2 YSYEKL, per germline. Trimming at V came to 2 bases and at J to 8 bases, leaving 8 bases not matched to a gene. The DNA of the CDR3 is TGCGCCAGCAGCCAAACCGGGACAGGGGGAGTCGATGAGCAGTTCTTC. This translates into CASSQTGTGGVDEQFF.

The chain couples TRBV6-6 to TRBJ1-1; possibly TRBD1 for D (5 bases). V was clipped by 6 bases and J by 6 bases, with 14 bases between them. Germline V gives CDR1 MNHNY, CDR2 SVGAGI (reference sequence). The CDR3 is made up of 13 amino acids. The CDR3, as DNA: TGTGCCAGCAGCCCACCCGTAGGGGCTGAAGCTTTCTTT. Translation gives CASSPPVGAEAFF.

This clonotype was observed many times. This chain joins TRBV3-1 and TRBJ2-1, with 9 positions matching TRBD1. J was trimmed by 3 bases and V by 6 bases; bases with no gene match: 6. Germline CDR1 is LGHDT and CDR2 is YNNKEL (reference sequence). The CDR3 is 15 residues long. As DNA, the CDR3 is TGTGCCAGCAGACACGGGACAGGGAACTACAATGAGCAGTTCTTC. Translation gives CASRHGTGNYNEQFF.